This TCR beta chain was observed in a study of T cells in Graves' hyperthyroidism and ophthalmopathy. General study results and limits: Blood also showed most of the thyroid clonotypes that were expanded above 0.001.

Using RNA transcripts as the source, TCR beta CDR3 regions were amplified. The HTBI primer set was used in a first-round RT-PCR of the TCR CDR3. From the multiplex PCR reads, TCRdb called clonotypes with MiXCR, one entry per CDR3 protein. Of hundreds of thousands of distinct CDR3 sequences detected, 38% appear once; the ten largest clones hold 7% to 10%. Per germline, CDR1 MGHRA and CDR2 YSYEKL. CDR3 length: 13 residues. Stable disease denoted Graves' hyperthyroidism without ophthalmopathy progression within 18 months. This clonotype was detected many times. Antigen: not known. Relative to the germline gene, one junction end is altered; a read error may explain this.

Material: blood. The TCR originated in a man younger than 35 with Graves' hyperthyroidism. The chain couples TRBV4-1 to TRBJ1-6; D is unresolved. The CDR3 loop is CASSQGGNSPLHF. CDR3 in DNA: TGTGCCAGCAGCCAAGGAGGAAATTCACCCCTCCACTTT.